This entry lists 7 T cell receptor beta chains sequenced from one sample in a study of control samples from healthy donors and cancer patients. Sequencing used immunoSEQ multiplex PCR; TCRdb keeps in-frame clones, though not all of them. This sample has roughly 50,000 clones; more than 90% occur once, and the top ten carry 0.65% to 0.9%. The sequenced sample was PBMCs. The origin of the receptors is a man younger than 45 with colorectal cancer.

The chain links TRBV12-3 or TRBV12-4 to TRBJ2-3; 7 positions agree with TRBD1. The trim removed 6 bases at V and 3 bases at J, leaving 0 bases unmatched. CDR3 length equals 12 residues. The CDR3 nucleotides read TGTGCCAGCAGGACAGGGACAGATACGCAGTATTTT. Residues: CASRTGTDTQYF.

The chain links TRBV29-1 to TRBJ1-2; no clear D gene. Trimming left V 4 bases short and J 4 bases short, with 7 bases between. Germline V gene sequence: CDR1 SQVTM, CDR2 ANQGSEA. The CDR3 is 11 residues long. The CDR3 DNA reads as TGCAGCGTTGGCTACAGCTATGGCTACACCTTC. This gives the protein CSVGYSYGYTF.

V is TRBV30 and J is TRBJ2-3; 14 bases are a match to TRBD2. V shed 1 base and J 11 bases; nucleotides not matched to a gene: 8. Germline V gene data show CDR1 as GTSNPN and CDR2 as SVGIG (reference sequence). This CDR3 has 15 amino acids. The CDR3 region is CAWSEPTSGGVGQYF. CDR3 nucleotide sequence: TGTGCCTGGAGTGAACCGACTAGCGGGGGGGTAGGGCAGTATTTT. The entire variable domain, with the rest obtained from reference TRBV30 and TRBJ2-3, is as follows: SQTIHQWPATLVQPVGSPLSLECTVEGTSNPNLYWYRQAAGRGLQLLFYSVGIGQISSEVPQNLSASRPQDRQFILSSKKLLLSDSGFYLCAWSEPTSGGVGQYFGPGTRLTVL.

The J gene is TRBJ1-1, the V gene TRBV7-9, with D hard to call. V was shortened by 3 bases and J by 0 bases, with 14 bases between the two germline ends. Germline V lookup: CDR1 SEHNR, CDR2 FQNEAQ (reference sequence). The CDR3 consists of 16 residues. CDR3 DNA: TGTGCCAGCAGCTTGCGGGGATTGTCAATGAACACTGAAGCTTTCTTT. Its protein is CASSLRGLSMNTEAFF.

The rearrangement links TRBV5-1 to TRBJ2-3, with D perhaps matching TRBD1 (6 bases). Germline-derived CDR1 and CDR2 are SGHRS and YFSETQ. CDR3 length equals 16 residues. The V end was cut by 0 bases, the J end by 7 bases, with 18 bases between. The CDR3 loop is CASSLGGQGSTNTQYF. As DNA, the CDR3 is TGCGCCAGCAGCTTGGGGGGGCAAGGGTCCACGAATACGCAGTATTTT.

This rearrangement joins TRBV2 to TRBJ2-7; 9 bases are shared with TRBD2. The CDR3 covers 14 residues. Unmatched junction bases numbered 6, after V lost 3 bases and J lost 6 bases. Germline-derived CDR1 and CDR2 are SNHLY and FYNNEI. The CDR3 DNA follows: TGTGCCAGCAGTGACCTGGTGACTAGCGGCGAGCAGTACGTC. Translation: CASSDLVTSGEQYV.

The chain is built from TRBV2 and TRBJ2-6; D gene unclear. The V end lost 8 bases, the J end lost 2 bases, and 10 bases lay between the germline ends. There are 14 residues in the CDR3. CDR1 and CDR2 from the germline V gene are SNHLY and FYNNEI. The CDR3 coding sequence is TGTGCCAGCGGGTCACTTGCTGGGGCCAACGTCCTGACTTTC. This codes for CASGSLAGANVLTF.